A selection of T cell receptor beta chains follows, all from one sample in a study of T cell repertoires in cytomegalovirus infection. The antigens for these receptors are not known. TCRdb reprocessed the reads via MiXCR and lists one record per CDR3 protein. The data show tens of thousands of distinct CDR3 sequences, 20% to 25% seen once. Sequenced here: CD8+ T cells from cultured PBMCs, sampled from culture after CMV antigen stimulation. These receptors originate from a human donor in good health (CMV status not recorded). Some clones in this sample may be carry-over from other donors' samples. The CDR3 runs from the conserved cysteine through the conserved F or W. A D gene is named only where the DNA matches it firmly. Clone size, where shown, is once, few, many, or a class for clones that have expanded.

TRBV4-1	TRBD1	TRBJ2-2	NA	TGCGCCAGCAGCCACCGGACAGGGACCGGGGAGCTGTTTTTT	CASSHRTGTGELFF
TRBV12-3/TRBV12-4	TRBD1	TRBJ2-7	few	TGTGCCAGCAGTCCGACCTTGGACAGGGGGCTTTCCTACGAGCAGTACTTC	CASSPTLDRGLSYEQYF
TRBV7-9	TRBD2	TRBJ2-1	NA	TGTGCCAGCAGCCCGCCGGGGGGTTGGTCGGAGTTAAGCTCCTACAATGAGCAGTTCTTC	CASSPPGGWSELSSYNEQFF
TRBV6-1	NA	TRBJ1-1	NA	TGTGCCAGCAGTGAAGGGGCACACAGGCCTACGAACACTGAAGCTTTCTTT	CASSEGAHRPTNTEAFF
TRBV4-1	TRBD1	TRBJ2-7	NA	TGCGCCAGCAGCCAAAATTGGGGACAGGGGACCTACGAGCAGTACTTC	CASSQNWGQGTYEQYF
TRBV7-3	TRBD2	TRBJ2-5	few	TGTGCCAGCAGCGCCAGCGGGGGGGCGGAGACCCAGTACTTC	CASSASGGAETQYF
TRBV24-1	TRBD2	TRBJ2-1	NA	TGTGCCACCAGTGATTTCGGCGGGGGAGATGAGCAGTTCTTC	CATSDFGGGDEQFF
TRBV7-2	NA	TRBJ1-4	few	TGTGCCAGCAGCCCTGACAAAAAACTGTTTTTT	CASSPDKKLFF
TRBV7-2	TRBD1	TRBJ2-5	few	TGTGCCAGCAGCTTAAGGGGGCCAGAGACCCAGTACTTC	CASSLRGPETQYF
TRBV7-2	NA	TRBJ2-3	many	TGTGCCAGCAGCTCCCGGGGAAGCGGTAGCACAGATACGCAGTATTTT	CASSSRGSGSTDTQYF
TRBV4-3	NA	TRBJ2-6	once	TGCGCCAGCAGCCAAGGCGTCTCTGGGGCCAACGTCCTGACTTTC	CASSQGVSGANVLTF
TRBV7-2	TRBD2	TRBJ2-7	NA	TGTGCCAGCAGCACACCAGGCAGAAGCGGGGGGAACTACGAGCAGTACTTC	CASSTPGRSGGNYEQYF
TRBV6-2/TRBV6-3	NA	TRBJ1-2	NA	TGTGCCAGCAGTCCAGGGGTGAGGGGCTACACCTTC	CASSPGVRGYTF
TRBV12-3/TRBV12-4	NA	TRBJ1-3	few	TGTGCCAGCAGTTTAAGGTCCCAGGTCTCTTTGACCTACTCTGGAAACACCATATATTTT	CASSLRSQVSLTYSGNTIYF
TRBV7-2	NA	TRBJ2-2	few	TGTGCCAGCGGCGACAGATACACCGGGGAGCTGTTTTTT	CASGDRYTGELFF